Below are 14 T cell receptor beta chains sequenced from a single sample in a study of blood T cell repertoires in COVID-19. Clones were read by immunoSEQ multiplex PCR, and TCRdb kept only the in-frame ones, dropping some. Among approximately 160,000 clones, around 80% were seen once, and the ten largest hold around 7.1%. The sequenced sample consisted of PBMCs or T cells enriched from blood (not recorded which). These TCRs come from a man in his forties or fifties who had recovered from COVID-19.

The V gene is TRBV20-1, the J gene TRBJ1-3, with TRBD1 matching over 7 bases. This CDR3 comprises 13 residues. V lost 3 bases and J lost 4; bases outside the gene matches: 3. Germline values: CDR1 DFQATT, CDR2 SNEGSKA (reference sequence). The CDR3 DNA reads TGCAGTGCTAGTGGCAGGGGGGGAAACACCATATATTTT. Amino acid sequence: CSASGRGGNTIYF.

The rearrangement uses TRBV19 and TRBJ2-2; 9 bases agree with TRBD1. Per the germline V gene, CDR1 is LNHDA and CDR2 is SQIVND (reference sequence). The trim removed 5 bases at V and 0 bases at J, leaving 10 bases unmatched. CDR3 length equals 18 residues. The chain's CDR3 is CASSPRRQGVSNTGELFF. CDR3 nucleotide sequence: TGTGCCAGTAGTCCCCGGCGACAGGGGGTTTCGAACACCGGGGAGCTGTTTTTT.

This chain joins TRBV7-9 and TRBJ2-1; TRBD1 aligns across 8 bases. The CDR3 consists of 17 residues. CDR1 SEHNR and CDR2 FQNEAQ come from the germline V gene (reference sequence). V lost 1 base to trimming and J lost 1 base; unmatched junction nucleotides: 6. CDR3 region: CASSLGGQVGSYNEQFF. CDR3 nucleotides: TGTGCCAGCAGCTTAGGGGGACAGGTTGGGTCCTACAATGAGCAGTTCTTC.

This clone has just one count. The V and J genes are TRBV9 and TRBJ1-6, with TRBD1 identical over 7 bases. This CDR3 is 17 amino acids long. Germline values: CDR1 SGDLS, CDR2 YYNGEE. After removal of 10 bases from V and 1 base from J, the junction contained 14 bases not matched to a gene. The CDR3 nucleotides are TGTGCCCCATATAGAGCCAGGGGGGCATCCTATAATTCACCCCTCCACTTT. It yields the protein CAPYRARGASYNSPLHF.

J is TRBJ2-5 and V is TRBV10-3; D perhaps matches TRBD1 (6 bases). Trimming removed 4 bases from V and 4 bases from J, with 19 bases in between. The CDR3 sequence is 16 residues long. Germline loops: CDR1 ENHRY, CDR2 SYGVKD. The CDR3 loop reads CAISGGQGRGGETQYF. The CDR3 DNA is TGTGCCATCAGTGGGGGGCAGGGGCGCGGAGGAGAGACCCAGTACTTC.

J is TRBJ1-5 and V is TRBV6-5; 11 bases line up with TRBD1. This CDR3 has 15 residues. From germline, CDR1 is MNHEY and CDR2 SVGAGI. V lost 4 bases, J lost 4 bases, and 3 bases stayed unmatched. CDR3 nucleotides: TGTGCCAGCAGTTCCGGGACAGGGGGAAATCAGCCCCAGCATTTT. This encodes CASSSGTGGNQPQHF.

CDR3 loop: CASSHRDRGNYGYTF. For the CDR3, the DNA is TGTGCCAGCAGCCATCGGGACAGGGGTAACTATGGCTACACCTTC. This chain uses TRBV3-1 (or the pseudogene TRBV3-2) with TRBJ1-2; 10 nucleotides align to TRBD1. The CDR3 length is 15 residues. Germline V lookup: CDR1 LGHDT, CDR2 YNNKEL (reference sequence). Trimming took 3 bases from V and 1 from J; bases not matched to a gene: 2.

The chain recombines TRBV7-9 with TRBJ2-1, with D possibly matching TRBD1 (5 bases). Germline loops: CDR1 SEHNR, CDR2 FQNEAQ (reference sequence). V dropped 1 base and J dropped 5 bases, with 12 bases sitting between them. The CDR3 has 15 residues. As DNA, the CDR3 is TGTGCCAGCAGCTTAGGCCAGGGCGATAACAATGAGCAGTTCTTC. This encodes CASSLGQGDNNEQFF. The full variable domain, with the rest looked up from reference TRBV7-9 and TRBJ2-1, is DTGVSQNPRHKITKRGQNVTFRCDPISEHNRLYWYRQTLGQGPEFLTYFQNEAQLEKSRLLSDRFSAERPKGSFSTLEIQRTEQGDSAMYLCASSLGQGDNNEQFFGPGTRLTVL.

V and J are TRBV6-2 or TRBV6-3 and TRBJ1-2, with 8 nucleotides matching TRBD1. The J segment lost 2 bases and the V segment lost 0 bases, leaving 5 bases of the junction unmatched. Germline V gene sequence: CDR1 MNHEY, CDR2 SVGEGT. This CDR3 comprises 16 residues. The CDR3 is CASSYSGTGKNYGYTF. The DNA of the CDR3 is TGTGCCAGCAGTTACTCAGGGACAGGAAAAAACTATGGCTACACCTTC.

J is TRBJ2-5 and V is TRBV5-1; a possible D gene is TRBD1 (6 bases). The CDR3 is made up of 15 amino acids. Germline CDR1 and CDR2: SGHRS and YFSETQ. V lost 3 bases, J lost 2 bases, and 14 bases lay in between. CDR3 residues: CASSSQGWRQETQYF. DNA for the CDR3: TGCGCCAGCAGCTCCCAGGGGTGGAGACAAGAGACCCAGTACTTC.

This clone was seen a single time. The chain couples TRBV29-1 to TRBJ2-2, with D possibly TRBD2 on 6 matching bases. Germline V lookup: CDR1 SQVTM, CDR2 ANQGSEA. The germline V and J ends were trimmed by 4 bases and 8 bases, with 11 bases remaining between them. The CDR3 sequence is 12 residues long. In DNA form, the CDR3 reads TGCAGCGTTGCTTCGGGACTGGGGGAGCTGTTTTTT. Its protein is CSVASGLGELFF.

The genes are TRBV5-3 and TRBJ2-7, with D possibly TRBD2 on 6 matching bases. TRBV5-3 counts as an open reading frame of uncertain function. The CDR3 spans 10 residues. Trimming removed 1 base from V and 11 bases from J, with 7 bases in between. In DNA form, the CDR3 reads TGTGCCAGAAGCTTGTGCGGGAAGTACTTC. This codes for CARSLCGKYF.

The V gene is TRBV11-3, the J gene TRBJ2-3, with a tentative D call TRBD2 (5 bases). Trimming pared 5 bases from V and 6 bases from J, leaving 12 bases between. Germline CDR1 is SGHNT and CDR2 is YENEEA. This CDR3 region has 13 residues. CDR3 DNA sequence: TGTGCCAGCAGCGCCCCCGGGATTGATACGCAGTATTTT. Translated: CASSAPGIDTQYF.

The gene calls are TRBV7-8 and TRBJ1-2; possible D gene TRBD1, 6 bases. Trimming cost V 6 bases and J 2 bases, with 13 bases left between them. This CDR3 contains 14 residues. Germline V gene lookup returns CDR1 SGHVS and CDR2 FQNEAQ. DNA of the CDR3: TGTGCCAGCAGTACAGGGAACTTGAACTATGGCTACACCTTC. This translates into CASSTGNLNYGYTF.